The clone carrying this TCR beta chain was recorded a few times. No antigen is known for it. The germline V gene encodes CDR1 MNHEY and CDR2 SMNVEV (reference sequence). The CDR3 spans 13 residues. Trimming pared 3 bases from V and 1 base from J, leaving 7 bases between. This sample is part of a study of cytomegalovirus exposure and HLA in healthy donors. General study findings and limits: The tendency of first-cohort TCR clusters to co-occur in the 110 or so validation repertoires emerged from a later analysis.

TCRdb's table, derived via immunoSEQ multiplex PCR, lists solely in-frame clones and lacks some. The sample has 200,000 to 250,000 clones, approximately 80% seen once. This sequence joins TRBV27 and TRBJ2-7, with D hard to call. The clonotype comes from a woman between 25 and 40 years old in good health and CMV-seropositive. Source material: PBMCs. The CDR3 DNA reads TGTGCCAGCAGTTTCGGGCCATCCTACGAGCAGTACTTC. It yields the protein CASSFGPSYEQYF.